The T cell receptor beta chain described here comes from a study of regulatory T cells in long-lasting Graves disease. Study-wide points: Persistent disease was associated with favored TRBV28 usage and with favored use of TRBJ1-2 and TRBJ2-5. Compared with new cases, persistent Graves' patients showed reduced TCR diversity. Peripheral blood, not thyroid tissue, was the sole material studied. Relative to new patients (around 1,000), persistent patients exhibited greater sharing of public clonotypes (2,741).

The ends were cut back, 5 bases at V and 5 bases at J, with 10 bases in the middle. Germline CDR1 reads LNHNV; CDR2 reads YYDKDF (reference sequence). The CDR3 covers 14 residues. This clonotype was picked up many times. The antigen is not known. Researchers made TCR beta libraries by using iRepertoire HTBI primers and running Arm-PCR on CDR3 regions. Each CDR3 protein is one row after TCRdb ran MiXCR on the multiplex PCR reads. The sample yields 430,000 or so distinct CDR3 sequences, over 20% seen once. Specified time point: persistent/refractory GD, antithyroid drugs over 5 years with positive TRAb. Construction of the TCR library relied on RNA isolated from PBMCs.

This sequence was found in a female donor with Graves disease. This chain joins TRBV15 and TRBJ1-6; weak D call: TRBD1 (6 bases). Sample: peripheral blood mononuclear cells (PBMCs), taken when the disease was refractory, from a patient treated with antithyroid drugs. CDR3 loop: CATSVSGDNSPLHF. The CDR3 DNA reads as TGTGCCACCAGCGTCTCAGGGGATAATTCACCCCTCCACTTT.